Each of the 20 T cell receptor beta chains below was sequenced from the same sample in a study of blood T cell repertoires in COVID-19 (dated by TCRdb to the early 2020s). Preparation of the library involved the immunoSEQ multiplex PCR assay. TCRdb re-hosts the immuneACCESS table, in-frame sequences only. Its copies lack some clones; in the studies checked, an unresolved V gene accounts for under half of them, and the cause for the rest is not known. The sample table lists about 200,000 clones, approximately 87% of them with a count of one. The top ten clones comprise 0.7% to 0.85% of the sample. Sequencing was carried out using peripheral blood. Receptors originate from a woman in her seventies with acute or convalescent COVID-19.

The chain uses TRBV10-1 and TRBJ1-1; the D is unclear. This CDR3 comprises 13 residues. V was trimmed by 5 bases and J by 5 bases, leaving 12 bases between them. Germline V lookup: CDR1 WNHNN, CDR2 SYGVQD (reference sequence). CDR3 in DNA: TGCGCCAGCAGTAGAGGGTTAAAAACTGAAGCTTTCTTT. Protein product: CASSRGLKTEAFF.

This clone appeared a single time. This sequence joins TRBV12-3 or TRBV12-4 and TRBJ2-7; D may be TRBD1 (5 bases). The CDR3 sequence is 13 residues long. V was pared by 2 bases and J by 11 bases, with 16 bases between. The CDR3 DNA reads as TGTGCCAGCAGTTTAAAGGACACCACGAGGAAGTACTTC. This codes for CASSLKDTTRKYF.

This clone was recorded once. The chain carries TRBV24-1 and TRBJ2-3; 9 bases line up with TRBD1. From germline, CDR1 is KGHDR and CDR2 SFDVKD. The CDR3 runs to 16 residues. V lost 2 bases, J lost 5 bases, and 7 bases stayed unmatched. Here the CDR3 DNA reads TGTGCCACCAGTGATTCCGGGACAGGGAGTGGAGATACGCAGTATTTT. Protein product: CATSDSGTGSGDTQYF.

V usage is TRBV29-1 and J usage is TRBJ2-7, with D unresolved. Trimming took 2 bases from V and 2 from J, leaving 13 bases between them. CDR1 is SQVTM, CDR2 ANQGSEA, per germline. CDR3 length: 14 amino acids. CDR3 residues: CSVERRGGTYEQYF. CDR3 sequence (DNA): TGCAGCGTTGAAAGGCGCGGCGGAACCTACGAGCAGTACTTC.

The chain couples TRBV18 to TRBJ1-6; D perhaps matches TRBD1 (5 bases). The V and J ends lost 2 bases and 0 bases respectively, with 14 bases between them. Looked up from germline, CDR1 is KGHSH and CDR2 is LQKENI. The CDR3 loop spans 18 amino acids. The CDR3: CASSPVIGDSSYNSPLHF. DNA of the CDR3: TGTGCCAGCTCACCAGTAATCGGAGACAGCTCCTATAATTCACCCCTCCACTTT.

The CDR3 sequence: CATSRDPAGELFF. DNA for the CDR3: TGTGCCACCAGCAGAGATCCGGCCGGGGAGCTGTTTTTT. The V gene is TRBV15, the J gene TRBJ2-2; D call uncertain. The germline V and J ends were trimmed by 0 bases and 6 bases, with 5 bases remaining between them. Looked up from germline, CDR1 is LNHNV and CDR2 is YYDKDF (reference sequence). The CDR3 runs to 13 residues.

CDR3 in DNA: TGCGCCAGCAGCCCGGGACTGGCATTTGGCTACACCTTC. The encoded protein is CASSPGLAFGYTF. The chain couples TRBV5-1 to TRBJ1-2; D possibly corresponds to TRBD1 (5 bases). This CDR3 spans 13 amino acids. CDR1 and CDR2 (germline): SGHRS, YFSETQ. V lost 4 bases, J lost 7 bases, and 14 bases lay in between.

The genes are TRBV9 and TRBJ2-2; maybe TRBD1 (6 bases). Germline V CDR1 and CDR2: SGDLS, YYNGEE. This CDR3 comprises 15 residues. Trimming took 4 bases from V and 1 from J, leaving 11 bases between them. CDR3 DNA: TGTGCCAGCAGCCCTCAGGGGCTGAACACCGGGGAGCTGTTTTTT. This encodes CASSPQGLNTGELFF. The variable domain in full, completed from reference TRBV9 and TRBJ2-2, reads DSGVTQTPKHLITATGQRVTLRCSPRSGDLSVYWYQQSLDQGLQFLIQYYNGEERAKGNILERFSAQQFPDLHSELNLSSLELGDSALYFCASSPQGLNTGELFFGEGSRLTVL.

This sequence joins TRBV18 and TRBJ2-5; 7 bases are shared with TRBD1. Trimming took 6 bases from V and 2 from J; bases not matched to a gene: 6. Looked up from germline, CDR1 is KGHSH and CDR2 is LQKENI. The CDR3 runs 14 residues. CDR3 sequence: CASSSLTGQETQYF. The CDR3 DNA is TGTGCCAGCTCGTCCCTGACAGGGCAAGAGACCCAGTACTTC.

The chain has TRBV5-1 and TRBJ1-4, with D possibly being TRBD1 (5 bases). Between the trimmed V and J ends, which lost 5 bases and 4 bases, there was a span of 15 bases. The CDR3 sequence is 15 residues long. From germline, CDR1 is SGHRS and CDR2 YFSETQ. CDR3 sequence (DNA): TGCGCCAGCAGTTCTGCAGGGACTGGTAATGAAAAACTGTTTTTT. Residues: CASSSAGTGNEKLFF.

This clone occurred a few times. The chain has TRBV29-1 and TRBJ2-1; maybe TRBD1 (5 bases). V shed 4 bases and J shed 9 bases, with 13 bases lying between them. Germline lookup yields CDR1 SQVTM and CDR2 ANQGSEA. The CDR3 is made up of 12 amino acids. CDR3 region: CSVAGRGGEQFF. The CDR3 DNA reads as TGCAGCGTTGCAGGAAGGGGCGGTGAGCAGTTCTTC.

CDR3 sequence reads: CSASGGGSYEQYF. The CDR3, as DNA: TGCAGTGCTAGTGGGGGCGGGAGCTACGAGCAGTACTTC. The chain recombines TRBV20-1 with TRBJ2-7, with D possibly matching TRBD2 (7 bases). The CDR3 runs 13 residues. Germline CDR1 reads DFQATT; CDR2 reads SNEGSKA (reference sequence). V was cut by 3 bases and J by 3 bases, with 12 bases left in between.

This clone came up once. The rearrangement links TRBV28 to TRBJ1-5; 7 positions match TRBD1. V shed 5 bases and J 2 bases; nucleotides not matched to a gene: 9. CDR1 and CDR2 from the germline V gene are MDHEN and SYDVKM. This CDR3 is 16 amino acids long. The DNA of the CDR3 is TGTGCCAGCAGTGGCTACAGGGGAATGGGCAATCAGCCCCAGCATTTT. The encoded protein is CASSGYRGMGNQPQHF.

There are a few counts of this clone. V gene TRBV6-1 combines with J gene TRBJ2-1, with D possibly matching TRBD2 (5 bases). This CDR3 has 13 amino acids. V lost 0 bases and J 10 bases, leaving 10 bases between the germline ends. Germline CDR1 MNHNS, CDR2 SASEGT. The CDR3 is CASSEALRGEQFF. The DNA for the CDR3 is TGTGCCAGCAGTGAAGCGCTGCGCGGGGAGCAGTTCTTC.

This clone was detected only once. One junction end disagrees with the germline gene, perhaps due to a read error. The chain is built from TRBV5-4 and TRBJ2-7, with D perhaps matching TRBD2 (6 bases). CDR3 length: 13 amino acids. Germline values: CDR1 SGHNT, CDR2 YYREEE (reference sequence). CDR3 sequence (DNA): TGTGCCAGCAGGTTGGGGACTGCCTACGAGCAGTACTTC. This codes for CASRLGTAYEQYF.

V usage is TRBV10-1 and J usage is TRBJ1-2, with a tentative D call TRBD1 (6 bases). The CDR3 is 13 amino acids. Between the trimmed V and J ends, which lost 2 bases and 5 bases, there was a span of 9 bases. Germline V gives CDR1 WNHNN, CDR2 SYGVQD (reference sequence). This CDR3 is CASSEDRRYGYTF. The CDR3 bases are TGCGCCAGCAGTGAGGACAGGCGGTATGGCTACACCTTC.

V is TRBV4-1 and J is TRBJ2-2; unclear D gene. Between the trimmed V and J ends, which lost 3 bases and 5 bases, there was a span of 19 bases. The CDR3 length is 17 residues. Germline V lookup: CDR1 MGHRA, CDR2 YSYEKL. The CDR3 protein is CASSHGPFSDLTGELFF. DNA of the CDR3: TGCGCCAGCAGCCATGGCCCGTTTAGTGACTTAACCGGGGAGCTGTTTTTT.

The rearrangement joins TRBV11-3 to TRBJ2-2; 7 bases are shared with TRBD1. The CDR3 has 14 amino acids. Trimming at V came to 7 bases and at J to 6 bases, leaving 8 bases not matched to a gene. Germline CDR1 SGHNT, CDR2 YENEEA. CDR3 coding DNA: TGTGCCAGCACCCCGACAGGGTTCTCCGGGGAGCTGTTTTTT. It codes for CASTPTGFSGELFF. The variable domain in full, completed from reference TRBV11-3 and TRBJ2-2, reads EAGVVQSPRYKIIEKKQPVAFWCNPISGHNTLYWYLQNLGQGPELLIRYENEEAVDDSQLPKDRFSAERLKGVDSTLKIQPAELGDSAVYLCASTPTGFSGELFFGEGSRLTVL.

The chain joins TRBV15 to TRBJ2-7; 7 positions agree with TRBD1. Germline-derived CDR1 and CDR2 are LNHNV and YYDKDF (reference sequence). Losses at the gene ends were 5 bases for V and 9 bases for J; bases not matched to a gene: 10. The CDR3 totals 13 residues. Here the CDR3 reads CATSPRDSRVQYF. As DNA, the CDR3 is TGTGCCACCAGCCCCCGGGACAGTAGGGTGCAGTACTTC.

This sequence joins TRBV11-3 and TRBJ1-1; the D is unclear. Germline V gives CDR1 SGHNT, CDR2 YENEEA. V gave up 5 bases and J gave up 1 base, with 14 bases separating them. The CDR3 covers 15 residues. CDR3 nucleotide sequence: TGTGCCAGCAGCCGAGGTCGGGGAGGGAACACTGAAGCTTTCTTT. Translating gives CASSRGRGGNTEAFF.